Detailed here is one TCR beta chain. The data were taken from a study of blood T cell repertoires in COVID-19. In the study overall: The United States, Italy and Spain were the sources of the acute and convalescent COVID-19 samples. The analysed material was cDNA or gDNA that came from T cells, B-cell-depleted T cells, or PBMCs.

Germline CDR1 MNHEY, CDR2 SMNVEV (reference sequence). The V and J ends lost 5 bases and 5 bases respectively, with 17 bases between them. This CDR3 comprises 15 residues. Methods used by the authors: By means of reference gene primer amplification, nucleated cell counts were estimated. Profiling relied on immunoSEQ multiplex PCR, and the TCRdb table lists in-frame clones only, not all of them. V and J calls and clone size are copied from that table; D and trimming were computed from the DNA. Among some 190,000 clones, about 85% were seen once, and the ten largest hold approximately 5%. The sample taken for sequencing was peripheral blood. The genes are TRBV27 and TRBJ2-3; TRBD1 is a possible D gene (5 bases). This receptor was taken from a woman at least 80 years old with acute or convalescent COVID-19. The CDR3 loop reads CASSPRVRSGDTQYF. For the CDR3, the DNA is TGTGCCAGCAGTCCCAGGGTCCGCTCGGGAGATACGCAGTATTTT.